Included here is one T cell receptor beta chain sequence, with context. Antigen unknown. RNA, at about 0.45 to 1 ug, was reverse transcribed with random hexamers. MiXCR, run by TCRdb on the immunoSEQ multiplex PCR reads, gives a single entry per CDR3 protein. The sample has around 100,000 distinct CDR3 sequences; roughly 96% are singletons. This sample is drawn from a study of CD8 T cells in Susac syndrome. Study findings and constraints: Peak Susac CD8+ clonal expansion was seen in TEMRA cells and active patients. Total CD8+ repertoires held approximately 15 Susac-specific public clones, while CD8+ TEMRA repertoires held five or six.

V was cut by 0 bases and J by 3 bases, with 4 bases left in between. CDR1 SGHRS and CDR2 YFSETQ come from the germline V gene. The CDR3 has 14 residues. The chain is built from TRBV5-1 and TRBJ2-6; D remains unclear. The TCR was taken from a human donor with Susac syndrome. The sample taken for sequencing was CD8+ T cells from PBMCs. CDR3 residues: CASSLADGANVLTF. Written as DNA, the CDR3 is TGCGCCAGCAGCTTGGCTGATGGGGCCAACGTCCTGACTTTC. The full variable domain, rest sourced from reference TRBV5-1 and TRBJ2-6, is KAGVTQTPRYLIKTRGQQVTLSCSPISGHRSVSWYQQTPGQGLQFLFEYFSETQRNKGNFPGRFSGRQFSNSRSEMNVSTLELGDSALYLCASSLADGANVLTFGAGSRLTVL.